These 22 T cell receptor beta chains came from one sample sequenced in a study of blood T cell repertoires in COVID-19. The table came from immunoSEQ multiplex PCR; TCRdb's copy has only in-frame clones and leaves some out. The profile shows about 150,000 clones, more than 75% of them singletons. Sample: peripheral blood. The receptors stem from a human donor with acute or convalescent COVID-19. The donor label of this sample is uncertain.

The gene calls are TRBV30 and TRBJ1-4; 7 positions match TRBD1. The J segment lost 5 bases and the V segment lost 7 bases, leaving 10 bases of the junction unmatched. CDR3 size: 14 residues. CDR1 and CDR2 from the germline V gene are GTSNPN and SVGIG (reference sequence). The CDR3 bases are TGTGCCTCCGTAACCCGACAGGGAAATGAAAAACTGTTTTTT. It codes for CASVTRQGNEKLFF.

V and J are TRBV2 and TRBJ2-5; a possible D gene is TRBD1 (6 bases). The germline V gene has CDR1 SNHLY and CDR2 FYNNEI. V shed 4 bases and J shed 3 bases, with 9 bases lying between them. This CDR3 is 13 amino acids long. CDR3 protein: CASSATGKETQYF. CDR3 bases: TGTGCCAGCAGTGCTACAGGGAAAGAGACCCAGTACTTC.

The V gene is TRBV4-1, the J gene TRBJ1-1; D is ambiguous. Per germline, CDR1 MGHRA and CDR2 YSYEKL. CDR3 length: 14 residues. Trimming cost V 2 bases and J 4 bases, with 11 bases left between them. CDR3 in DNA: TGCGCCAGCAGCCAATATAAGGGAGGCACTGAAGCTTTCTTT. Its translation: CASSQYKGGTEAFF.

This sequence joins TRBV5-1 and TRBJ2-7, with TRBD2 matching 10 bases. V lost 1 base, J lost 5 bases, and 6 bases stayed unmatched. The CDR3 is 15 residues long. Germline CDR1 and CDR2: SGHRS and YFSETQ. CDR3 DNA: TGCGCCAGCAGCTTGCCCCTAGCGGGGGCCGACGAGCAGTACTTC. The encoded protein is CASSLPLAGADEQYF.

This chain joins TRBV5-1 and TRBJ1-1, with D hard to call. The CDR3 totals 14 residues. CDR1 SGHRS and CDR2 YFSETQ come from the germline V gene. Trimming left V 3 bases short and J 4 bases short, with 13 bases between. Here the CDR3 reads CASSSRFGGTEAFF. The CDR3 region has the DNA TGCGCCAGCAGCTCCAGATTTGGCGGCACTGAAGCTTTCTTT. Combining the CDR3 with reference TRBV5-1 and TRBJ1-1 gives the whole variable domain KAGVTQTPRYLIKTRGQQVTLSCSPISGHRSVSWYQQTPGQGLQFLFEYFSETQRNKGNFPGRFSGRQFSNSRSEMNVSTLELGDSALYLCASSSRFGGTEAFFGQGTRLTVV.

DNA of the CDR3: TGTGCCAGCAGTTTAAGCGGGGACAATGAGCAGTTCTTC. It is translated as CASSLSGDNEQFF. This chain links TRBV27 with TRBJ2-1; 7 bases agree with TRBD2. CDR1 is MNHEY, CDR2 SMNVEV, per germline (reference sequence). The junction had 0 bases not matched to a gene; V was cut back by 2 bases and J by 5 bases. The CDR3 totals 13 residues.

The V call is TRBV3-1 (or the pseudogene TRBV3-2), the J call TRBJ1-1; 7 nucleotides match TRBD1. This CDR3 has 16 residues. CDR1 LGHDT and CDR2 YNNKEL come from the germline V gene (reference sequence). V trimming: 5 bases; J trimming: 8 bases; junction bases outside the gene matches: 17. CDR3 DNA: TGTGCCAGCAGCTCCCCGGGACAGCCCTCCAGAGAAGAAGCTTTCTTT. It is translated as CASSSPGQPSREEAFF.

The chain has TRBV6-5 and TRBJ1-2; possible D gene TRBD1, 5 bases. The CDR3 is 14 residues long. Germline loops: CDR1 MNHEY, CDR2 SVGAGI. V lost 5 bases and J 5 bases, leaving 15 bases between the germline ends. In DNA, the CDR3 is TGTGCCAGCAGTCCTGGGGCCGGAGGGTATGGCTACACCTTC. It translates to CASSPGAGGYGYTF.

The chain uses TRBV14 and TRBJ1-6; D is perhaps TRBD1 (5 bases). From germline, CDR1 is SGHDN and CDR2 FVKESK. This CDR3 comprises 15 residues. V was trimmed by 4 bases and J by 4 bases, leaving 11 bases between them. CDR3 protein: CASSLKGLYNSPLHF. Written as DNA, the CDR3 is TGTGCCAGCAGCCTTAAGGGACTATATAATTCACCCCTCCACTTT.

There are a few counts of this clone. This chain connects TRBV27 to TRBJ2-7; D possibly corresponds to TRBD1 (6 bases). V lost 0 bases, J lost 4 bases, and 16 bases lay in between. Germline CDR1 and CDR2: MNHEY and SMNVEV (reference sequence). The CDR3 is 16 amino acids. Written as DNA, the CDR3 is TGTGCCAGCAGTTTATCGGTAGGGACACTAGATTACGAGCAGTACTTC. It translates to CASSLSVGTLDYEQYF.

This clone appeared a few times. The germline gene is not matched at one end of the junction; a read error may be the cause. CDR3 sequence (DNA): TGTGCTAGCAGCTCGGGGACAGCTCAAGAGACCCAGTACTTC. Protein sequence: CASSSGTAQETQYF. The V call is TRBV7-7, the J call TRBJ2-5; 7 bases are shared with TRBD1. Germline-derived CDR1 and CDR2 are SSHAT and FNYEAQ (reference sequence). The CDR3 consists of 14 residues.

V usage is TRBV7-2 and J usage is TRBJ2-7, with D possibly being TRBD1 (5 bases). Trimming left V 1 base short and J 7 bases short, with 11 bases between. CDR3 length: 13 amino acids. Germline V gene lookup returns CDR1 SGHTA and CDR2 FQGNSA. The CDR3 protein is CASSLVTPGEQYF. CDR3 bases: TGTGCCAGCAGCTTAGTTACCCCAGGGGAGCAGTACTTC. The full variable domain, in which reference TRBV7-2 and TRBJ2-7 provide the parts outside the CDR3, is GAGVSQSPSNKVTEKGKDVELRCDPISGHTALYWYRQSLGQGLEFLIYFQGNSAPDKSGLPSDRFSAERTGGSVSTLTIQRTQQEDSAVYLCASSLVTPGEQYFGPGTRLTVT.

V usage is TRBV30 and J usage is TRBJ1-2, with a weak D call TRBD1 (5 bases). Per the germline V gene, CDR1 is GTSNPN and CDR2 is SVGIG (reference sequence). V gave up 3 bases and J gave up 4 bases, with 12 bases separating them. This CDR3 contains 13 residues. The CDR3 reads CAWSAQGSYGYTF. The CDR3 DNA reads TGTGCCTGGAGCGCCCAGGGATCCTATGGCTACACCTTC.

The gene calls are TRBV30 and TRBJ2-2; perhaps TRBD1 as D (6 bases). Germline V gene lookup returns CDR1 GTSNPN and CDR2 SVGIG (reference sequence). The CDR3 covers 16 residues. The V and J ends lost 0 bases and 4 bases respectively, with 15 bases between them. The chain's CDR3 is CAWSVRGRGITGELFF. In DNA, the CDR3 is TGTGCCTGGAGTGTACGCGGCAGGGGAATCACCGGGGAGCTGTTTTTT.

Details on this clone: The junction and the germline gene differ at one end; a read error may be behind it. This chain joins TRBV7-7 and TRBJ2-3; D might be TRBD2 (5 bases). The CDR3 runs to 13 residues. Per germline, CDR1 SSHAT and CDR2 FNYEAQ (reference sequence). The chain's CDR3 is CASSLAGEDTQYF. CDR3 in DNA: TGTGCTAGCAGCTTAGCCGGGGAGGATACGCAGTATTTT.

This sequence joins TRBV18 and TRBJ2-7; TRBD2 matches 9 bases. J lost 6 bases, V lost 4 bases, and 13 bases had no gene match. This CDR3 comprises 16 residues. Germline V lookup: CDR1 KGHSH, CDR2 LQKENI. In DNA, the CDR3 is TGTGCCAGCTCACTTCAACGGGGACAAGCGGGGGGCGAGCAGTACTTC. The encoded protein is CASSLQRGQAGGEQYF.

The chain links TRBV30 to TRBJ2-5; D is ambiguous. V dropped 0 bases and J dropped 4 bases, with 9 bases sitting between them. The CDR3 consists of 13 residues. Per the germline V gene, CDR1 is GTSNPN and CDR2 is SVGIG (reference sequence). The CDR3 bases are TGTGCCTGGAGTGTTTACGGGTTAGAGACCCAGTACTTC. Translating gives CAWSVYGLETQYF.

The rearrangement uses TRBV7-2 and TRBJ1-5; TRBD1 aligns across 7 bases. This CDR3 region has 15 residues. The V and J ends lost 3 bases and 3 bases, in that order; junction bases with no gene match: 5. Looked up from germline, CDR1 is SGHTA and CDR2 is FQGNSA. The CDR3 here is CASSLSQGVNQPQHF. In nucleotides, the CDR3 is TGTGCCAGCAGCTTGTCGCAGGGGGTCAATCAGCCCCAGCATTTT.

V gene TRBV11-2 combines with J gene TRBJ1-6; the D gene is possibly TRBD1 (5 bases). The CDR3 is 15 amino acids. Trimming removed 3 bases from V and 6 bases from J, with 12 bases in between. Germline V CDR1 and CDR2: SGHAT, FQNNGV. The CDR3 nucleotides are TGTGCCAGCAGCTTCCGACAGACGCCTAATTCACCCCTCCACTTT. Translated: CASSFRQTPNSPLHF.

This clone was picked up a small number of times. This CDR3 reads CASSRDFNQPQHF. The CDR3 DNA reads TGTGCCAGCAGCCGGGACTTTAATCAGCCCCAGCATTTT. This chain uses TRBV3-1 (or the pseudogene TRBV3-2) with TRBJ1-5, with D perhaps TRBD1 (5 bases). Trimming stripped 4 bases from V and 4 bases from J, with 8 bases between. The CDR3 is 13 residues long. CDR1 is LGHDT and CDR2 is YNNKEL in the germline V gene (reference sequence).

V gene TRBV6-5 combines with J gene TRBJ2-7; TRBD1 agrees at 7 bases. Losses at the gene ends were 6 bases for V and 2 bases for J; bases not matched to a gene: 10. CDR1 is MNHEY, CDR2 SVGAGI, per germline. The CDR3 covers 15 residues. CDR3 amino acids: CASRSQGTAAYEQYF. The CDR3 DNA reads as TGTGCCAGCAGGTCTCAAGGGACAGCAGCCTACGAGCAGTACTTC.

V and J are TRBV3-1 (or the pseudogene TRBV3-2) and TRBJ1-4; 8 bases fit TRBD1. V shed 4 bases and J 0 bases; nucleotides not matched to a gene: 7. The CDR3 spans 17 residues. Germline CDR1 reads LGHDT; CDR2 reads YNNKEL (reference sequence). The CDR3 DNA follows: TGTGCCAGCAGCCCCCGGACAGGGCGTCCAACTAATGAAAAACTGTTTTTT. Protein product: CASSPRTGRPTNEKLFF.